This TCR beta chain stems from a study of T cells in tumors after PD-1 blockade. For the study at large: Daily vismodegib 150 mg continued in a subset of anti-PD-1-treated patients.

The CDR3 is 12 residues long. Trimming removed 3 bases at V and 3 bases at J, with 6 bases between. The protocol was immunoSEQ multiplex PCR, while the TCRdb copy is restricted to in-frame clones and leaves out a portion. The repertoire holds around 50,000 clones, with roughly 84% as singletons. Study-wide points: Blood contained about two fifths of the tumor's TCR clonotypes.

Genomic DNA template from tumor biopsies or peripheral blood, about 600 ng to 6,004 ng input. As concerns this clone: As yet, its antigen is unknown.

The starting material was PBMCs, obtained before anti-PD-1 therapy. This sequence was found in a human donor with advanced basal cell or squamous cell carcinoma (not recorded which). The chain uses TRBV12-3 or TRBV12-4 and TRBJ2-7; D remains unclear. CDR3 sequence (DNA): TGTGCCAGCAGTTTCGGGTACTACGAGCAGTACTTC. It encodes CASSFGYYEQYF.